The rows below give T cell receptor beta chains drawn from one sample of a study of neurological immune-mediated disorders. TCRdb recomputed calls from the 5' RACE reads with MiXCR, one row per CDR3 protein. This sample has fewer than 20,000 distinct CDR3 sequences; about a quarter occur once, and the top ten carry around 35%. Sequences were obtained from PBMCs. The receptors derive from a man in his fifties or sixties with HTLV-1-associated myelopathy (HAM/TSP). Both conserved end residues are part of each CDR3. Fields, in order: J gene, D gene, clone size, V gene, CDR3 length, CDR3 protein, CDR3 DNA. The D gene is left open where the match is weak. Not every row has a clone size; where given, it reads once, few, many or a size class.

>TRBJ2-2|.|many|TRBV5-5|13
CASSLRFTGELFF
TGTGCCAGCAGCTTGCGGTTTACCGGGGAGCTGTTTTTT
>TRBJ1-5|.|.|TRBV12-3/TRBV12-4|12
CASGTQAGPQHF
TGTGCCAGCGGGACGCAGGCGGGGCCCCAGCATTTT
>TRBJ2-1|.|few|TRBV20-1|14
CSAKGTPTFNEQFF
TGCAGTGCAAAAGGGACGCCGACCTTCAATGAGCAGTTCTTC
>TRBJ1-2|TRBD1|.|TRBV7-2|14
CASSLAGDRGGYTF
TGTGCCAGCAGCTTAGCTGGAGACAGGGGGGGCTACACCTTC
>TRBJ2-1|TRBD2|once|TRBV5-1|16
CASSLGLAGGQNEQFF
TGCGCCAGCAGCCTGGGACTAGCGGGAGGGCAGAATGAGCAGTTCTTC
>TRBJ2-1|TRBD2|few|TRBV7-2|14
CASTRGGNYNEQFF
TGTGCCAGCACCCGGGGGGGCAACTACAATGAGCAGTTCTTC
>TRBJ2-7|.|.|TRBV7-2|14
CASSLAAGRYEQYF
TGTGCCAGCAGCTTAGCTGCCGGGCGGTACGAGCAGTACTTC
>TRBJ1-1|TRBD1|.|TRBV7-8|16
CASSIGSGQGGTEAFF
TGTGCCAGCAGCATAGGGTCGGGACAGGGAGGGACTGAAGCTTTCTTT
>TRBJ1-1|TRBD1|.|TRBV6-5|15
CASTRGQGDGTEAFF
TGTGCCAGCACAAGGGGACAGGGCGATGGGACTGAAGCTTTCTTT
>TRBJ1-1|TRBD1|many|TRBV12-3/TRBV12-4|13
CASTPGGAGGAFF
TGTGCCAGCACACCAGGGGGCGCGGGTGGAGCTTTCTTT